These 29 T cell receptor beta chains were sequenced from one sample in a study of CD8+ T cells in alopecia areata. Extracted RNA was reverse transcribed into cDNA, the sequencing template. Produced via immunoSEQ multiplex PCR; TCRdb's table is partial and in-frame only. The sample holds approximately 65,000 clones; under 60% are singletons and the top ten take 20%. Treatment described: oral pan-JAK inhibitor, 5-10 mg twice daily. The sample here was CD8+ T cells sorted from blood, taken at roughly week 36, from a patient treated with tofacitinib. The receptors shown here come from a human donor with alopecia areata.

This clone turned up a few times. The J gene is TRBJ2-1, the V gene TRBV30; the D is unclear. The V end was cut by 0 bases, the J end by 4 bases, with 7 bases between. The CDR3 spans 13 residues. Germline CDR1 reads GTSNPN; CDR2 reads SVGIG (reference sequence). As DNA, the CDR3 is TGTGCCTGGAGTGTATCCGGGTACAATGAGCAGTTCTTC. Its translation: CAWSVSGYNEQFF.

V usage is TRBV11-1 and J usage is TRBJ2-7, with D perhaps TRBD2 (6 bases). This CDR3 is built from 13 residues. Germline-derived CDR1 and CDR2 are SGHAT and FQDESV (reference sequence). The V gene lost 4 bases and the J gene lost 1 base, with 8 bases spanning the gap. CDR3 coding DNA: TGTGCCAGCAGCTGGGGGGTATCCTACGAGCAGTACTTC. Its protein product is CASSWGVSYEQYF. The full variable domain, completed using reference TRBV11-1 and TRBJ2-7, is EAEVAQSPRYKITEKSQAVAFWCDPISGHATLYWYRQILGQGPELLVQFQDESVVDDSQLPKDRFSAERLKGVDSTLKIQPAELGDSAMYLCASSWGVSYEQYFGPGTRLTVT.

The table lists this clone with a few counts. The CDR3 spells CASSPGLGAFEQYF. The DNA for the CDR3 is TGTGCCAGCAGCCCGGGACTAGGGGCTTTTGAGCAGTACTTC. The chain joins TRBV11-2 to TRBJ2-7; 8 nucleotides agree with TRBD2. Germline V gene data show CDR1 as SGHAT and CDR2 as FQNNGV. There are 14 residues in the CDR3. V was clipped by 5 bases and J by 7 bases; unmatched bases: 10.

This clone was seen a few times. This sequence joins TRBV30 and TRBJ2-3; D remains ambiguous. Germline values: CDR1 GTSNPN, CDR2 SVGIG (reference sequence). CDR3 size: 15 residues. Trimming removed 4 bases from V and 3 bases from J, with 17 bases in between. CDR3 sequence reads: CAWTSGPLSTDTQYF. CDR3 bases: TGTGCCTGGACCTCGGGCCCCTTGTCGACAGATACGCAGTATTTT.

This sequence joins TRBV5-6 and TRBJ1-1; no clear D. The CDR3 consists of 16 residues. The germline CDR1 and CDR2 sequences are SGHDT and YYEEEE. Trimming removed 0 bases from V and 4 bases from J, with 16 bases in between. CDR3: CASSLANSNKGTEAFF. The CDR3 DNA is TGTGCCAGCAGCTTGGCCAACTCAAATAAGGGCACTGAAGCTTTCTTT.

CDR3 bases: TGCGCCAGCAGCCAAAGACTAGCGGGGTACGAGCAGTACTTC. Translation: CASSQRLAGYEQYF. The chain employs TRBV4-1 and TRBJ2-7; TRBD2 aligns across 11 bases. Germline V gene sequence: CDR1 MGHRA, CDR2 YSYEKL. J lost 4 bases, V lost 2 bases, and 1 base had no gene match. The CDR3 loop spans 14 amino acids.

This rearrangement joins TRBV4-1 to TRBJ1-2; D perhaps matches TRBD1 (5 bases). Germline assignment: CDR1 MGHRA and CDR2 YSYEKL. V was trimmed by 0 bases and J by 5 bases, leaving 19 bases between them. This CDR3 comprises 17 residues. DNA for the CDR3: TGCGCCAGCAGCCAAGATTCCAGGGTGTTAGGTAGATATGGCTACACCTTC. Translating gives CASSQDSRVLGRYGYTF.

CDR3 coding DNA: TGCGCCAGCAGCCAAGATTGGGTGGGCAACTCCTACGAGCAGTACTTC. It codes for CASSQDWVGNSYEQYF. The V gene is TRBV4-3, the J gene TRBJ2-7; D remains unclear. This CDR3 has 16 amino acids. CDR1 LGHNA and CDR2 YSLEER come from the germline V gene. Trimming cost V 0 bases and J 0 bases, with 12 bases left between them.

This chain connects TRBV29-1 to TRBJ1-2; D unresolved. From germline, CDR1 is SQVTM and CDR2 ANQGSEA. CDR3 size: 13 residues. Trimming took 5 bases from V and 1 from J, leaving 11 bases between them. CDR3 bases: TGCAGCGTTTGGGTAGATGTTAACTATGGCTACACCTTC. This translates into CSVWVDVNYGYTF.

V is TRBV7-6 and J is TRBJ2-7, with TRBD2 identical over 7 bases. The CDR3 is 14 amino acids. J was trimmed by 0 bases and V by 4 bases; bases with no gene match: 3. Germline CDR1 and CDR2: SGHVS and FNYEAQ. Here the CDR3 reads CASSSSSGSYEQYF. Here the CDR3 DNA reads TGTGCCAGCAGCTCCTCTAGCGGCTCCTACGAGCAGTACTTC.

The CDR3 DNA reads as TGCAGTGCTAGGGCAGGGGTTGAGCAGTACTTC. Translation: CSARAGVEQYF. This chain joins TRBV20-1 and TRBJ2-7; D might be TRBD1 (6 bases). Trimming cost V 3 bases and J 7 bases, with 10 bases left between them. In germline, CDR1 is DFQATT, CDR2 SNEGSKA (reference sequence). This CDR3 spans 11 amino acids.

In its sample, this clone was seen a few times. This sequence joins TRBV10-2 and TRBJ2-5, with 9 bases aligning to TRBD2. With 8 bases clipped from V and 5 bases from J, the junction kept 15 bases outside the gene matches. The CDR3 extends over 16 amino acids. CDR1 is WSHSY and CDR2 is SAAADI in the germline V gene. CDR3: CASAHYIAGAGETQYF. CDR3 in DNA: TGCGCCAGCGCCCATTATATAGCGGGAGCGGGGGAGACCCAGTACTTC.

The chain uses TRBV29-1 and TRBJ1-2, with 12 bases fitting TRBD1. Germline lookup yields CDR1 SQVTM and CDR2 ANQGSEA. The CDR3 is 17 amino acids. After removal of 2 bases from V and 4 bases from J, the junction contained 11 bases not matched to a gene. The CDR3 spells CSVEFTGQGAFSYGYTF. Here the CDR3 DNA reads TGCAGCGTTGAATTTACGGGACAGGGGGCATTTAGCTATGGCTACACCTTC.

The genes are TRBV5-6 and TRBJ1-5, with D hard to call. CDR1 and CDR2 (germline): SGHDT, YYEEEE. Deletions cut 0 bases from V and 6 bases from J, with 4 bases between. CDR3 length: 12 residues. The CDR3 region has the DNA TGTGCCAGCAGCTTGGGGAGTCAGCCCCAGCATTTT. Translation: CASSLGSQPQHF.

This clone was detected a few times. CDR3 in DNA: TGCGCCAGCAGCTGGGGTTCTGTAAGCGATGAGCAGTTCTTC. This encodes CASSWGSVSDEQFF. This chain joins TRBV5-1 and TRBJ2-1; D gene uncertain. Germline V gene lookup returns CDR1 SGHRS and CDR2 YFSETQ. The CDR3 has 14 residues. V lost 3 bases and J lost 8, with 15 bases in between. The full variable domain, with the rest looked up from reference TRBV5-1 and TRBJ2-1, is KAGVTQTPRYLIKTRGQQVTLSCSPISGHRSVSWYQQTPGQGLQFLFEYFSETQRNKGNFPGRFSGRQFSNSRSEMNVSTLELGDSALYLCASSWGSVSDEQFFGPGTRLTVL.

This clone appeared a few times. The genes are TRBV29-1 and TRBJ2-5; the D gene is possibly TRBD2 (5 bases). Germline CDR1 and CDR2: SQVTM and ANQGSEA. The V end was cut by 7 bases, the J end by 5 bases, with 20 bases between. The CDR3 runs 14 residues. CDR3 residues: CSAPTGWAVETQYF. CDR3 bases: TGCAGCGCTCCCACGGGGTGGGCCGTTGAGACCCAGTACTTC.

The rearrangement uses TRBV29-1 and TRBJ2-7, with 9 nucleotides matching TRBD1. Germline CDR1 and CDR2: SQVTM and ANQGSEA. The junction had 12 bases not matched to a gene; V was cut back by 0 bases and J by 6 bases. The CDR3 loop spans 16 amino acids. The CDR3 DNA reads TGCAGCGTTGAAGATCCGGGGACAGGGTACTCGTCCGAGCAGTACTTC. As protein: CSVEDPGTGYSSEQYF.

This chain connects TRBV30 to TRBJ1-5, with D maybe TRBD1 (5 bases). The CDR3 loop spans 13 amino acids. The germline V gene encodes CDR1 GTSNPN and CDR2 SVGIG (reference sequence). V lost 3 bases, J lost 0 bases, and 6 bases lay in between. The CDR3 DNA follows: TGTGCCTGGAGCACAGGTAGCAATCAGCCCCAGCATTTT. Protein sequence: CAWSTGSNQPQHF.

The chain employs TRBV14 and TRBJ2-5; D gene uncertain. The CDR3 is 14 amino acids. Trimming removed 1 base at V and 5 bases at J, with 11 bases between. CDR1 and CDR2 (germline): SGHDN, FVKESK. CDR3 protein: CASSQGSLLETQYF. The CDR3 DNA follows: TGTGCCAGCAGCCAAGGCAGCTTGTTGGAGACCCAGTACTTC.

The rearrangement joins TRBV28 to TRBJ2-2; D gene uncertain. The CDR3 spans 15 residues. Trimming left V 3 bases short and J 6 bases short, with 14 bases between. CDR1 and CDR2 (germline): MDHEN, SYDVKM. The CDR3 region is CASSLVKLRSGELFF. The CDR3 DNA follows: TGTGCCAGCAGTTTGGTAAAGTTGAGATCCGGGGAGCTGTTTTTT.

The CDR3 region has the DNA TGTGCCAGCAGTCGTCAGGGGGAGACCCAGTACTTC. This sequence encodes CASSRQGETQYF. The rearrangement joins TRBV27 to TRBJ2-5, with a tentative D call TRBD1 (6 bases). Germline V gene data show CDR1 as MNHEY and CDR2 as SMNVEV (reference sequence). The CDR3 loop spans 12 amino acids. The ends were cut back, 5 bases at V and 5 bases at J, with 9 bases in the middle.

In this sample, this clone turned up once. The CDR3 loop is CASSLARGTDTQYF. In nucleotides, the CDR3 is TGTGCCAGCAGCTTAGCTAGAGGCACAGATACGCAGTATTTT. This chain uses TRBV11-2 with TRBJ2-3; D not certain. This CDR3 contains 14 residues. Trimming removed 1 base from V and 1 base from J, with 6 bases in between. Germline CDR1 reads SGHAT; CDR2 reads FQNNGV.

The rearrangement uses TRBV27 and TRBJ2-7; maybe TRBD2 (5 bases). V lost 8 bases and J 4 bases, leaving 18 bases between the germline ends. The germline CDR1 and CDR2 sequences are MNHEY and SMNVEV (reference sequence). This CDR3 comprises 14 residues. In DNA form, the CDR3 reads TGTGCCAGCGGCCCACGGAGGCCAGATTACGAGCAGTACTTC. Its translation is CASGPRRPDYEQYF.

V and J are TRBV29-1 and TRBJ1-2, with D possibly matching TRBD1 (5 bases). The CDR3 length is 12 residues. The ends were cut back, 1 base at V and 4 bases at J, with 7 bases in the middle. Per the germline V gene, CDR1 is SQVTM and CDR2 is ANQGSEA. Written as DNA, the CDR3 is TGCAGCGTTGAAGGACAGTCCTATGGCTACACCTTC. Translation gives CSVEGQSYGYTF.

V usage is TRBV7-9 and J usage is TRBJ2-7; no definite D call. The CDR3 has 12 residues. CDR1 and CDR2 (germline): SEHNR, FQNEAQ (reference sequence). With 1 base removed from V and 2 bases from J, the gap between germline ends came to 3 bases. CDR3 DNA: TGTGCCAGCAGCTTAGTACCCTACGAGCAGTACTTC. It yields the protein CASSLVPYEQYF.

The chain links TRBV25-1 to TRBJ1-2; 7 bases map to TRBD1. Germline trimming cut 1 base from V and 0 bases from J; bases unmatched to any gene: 5. The CDR3 runs 16 residues. Germline lookup yields CDR1 MGHDK and CDR2 SYGVNS. CDR3 nucleotide sequence: TGTGCCAGCAGTGAATGGGGGGACAGATCTAACTATGGCTACACCTTC. Protein: CASSEWGDRSNYGYTF.

This clone was observed a few times. This chain joins TRBV29-1 and TRBJ1-1, with 8 bases lining up with TRBD1. Germline V CDR1 and CDR2: SQVTM, ANQGSEA. There are 12 residues in the CDR3. The V and J ends lost 7 bases and 4 bases, in that order; junction bases with no gene match: 5. CDR3 bases: TGCAGCGCAGGACAGGGTGTCACTGAAGCTTTCTTT. Encoded protein: CSAGQGVTEAFF.

The chain combines TRBV14 with TRBJ2-2; D is undetermined. The V gene lost 0 bases and the J gene lost 6 bases, with 14 bases spanning the gap. This CDR3 comprises 16 residues. Germline V gene sequence: CDR1 SGHDN, CDR2 FVKESK. Written as DNA, the CDR3 is TGTGCCAGCAGCCAAGAGTCATCGAGTTGGGCCGGGGAGCTGTTTTTT. Translating gives CASSQESSSWAGELFF.

V is TRBV7-9 and J is TRBJ2-7, with D uncertain. The CDR3 covers 12 residues. Between the trimmed V and J ends, which lost 3 bases and 5 bases, there was a span of 8 bases. Germline loops: CDR1 SEHNR, CDR2 FQNEAQ (reference sequence). CDR3 coding DNA: TGTGCCAGCAGCTTTCTTTATAACGAGCAGTACTTC. Amino acid sequence: CASSFLYNEQYF.